These 27 T cell receptor beta chains were all obtained from the same sample, sequenced in a study of T-cell memory formation after mild COVID-19. TCRdb passed the 5' RACE reads through MiXCR, listing each CDR3 protein once. The sample lists roughly 110,000 distinct CDR3 sequences, around 14% occurring once. The sample comprised PBMCs or a T cell subset sorted from them (not recorded which). These receptors originate from a man between 18 and 35 years old who had mild COVID-19 (a few samples of this study predate the infection). Cell type and time point are not known.

The sample holds one count of this clonotype. At one boundary the junction diverges from the germline segment, which might be a read error. This rearrangement joins TRBV7-9 to TRBJ1-1; D not resolved. Germline CDR1 and CDR2: SEHNR and FQNEAQ (reference sequence). This CDR3 is 11 amino acids long. CDR3 loop: CSSRPNTEAFF. The CDR3 DNA is TGTTCCAGCAGACCGAACACTGAAGCTTTCTTT.

The chain has TRBV5-1 and TRBJ2-1; D gene unclear. This CDR3 comprises 11 residues. Trimming cost V 4 bases and J 10 bases, with 9 bases left between them. The V gene's germline CDR1 is SGHRS and CDR2 YFSETQ. The CDR3 DNA follows: TGCGCCAGCAGCCTCTTGGTAGAGCAGTTCTTC. It translates to CASSLLVEQFF.

This clonotype was seen many times. V and J are TRBV4-2 and TRBJ1-4; 11 nucleotides match TRBD1. This CDR3 contains 16 residues. V shed 0 bases, J shed 7 bases, and the junction held 4 bases outside the gene matches. Germline CDR1 is LGHNA and CDR2 is YNFKEQ. The CDR3 reads CASSQDRDRGSEKLFF. The CDR3 DNA is TGTGCCAGCAGCCAAGATCGGGACAGGGGGAGTGAAAAACTGTTTTTT.

This clonotype was detected only a few times. The chain is built from TRBV13 and TRBJ2-7; D possibly uses TRBD1 or TRBD2 (5 bases each). Germline V gives CDR1 PRHDT, CDR2 FYEKMQ (reference sequence). V was shortened by 4 bases and J by 3 bases, with 16 bases between the two germline ends. CDR3 length: 15 residues. The DNA of the CDR3 is TGTGCCAGCAGCTCGGGGAGAGAGAGGGGCTACGAGCAGTACTTC. The encoded protein is CASSSGRERGYEQYF.

This clonotype has more than one count but fewer than ten. V and J are TRBV6-4 and TRBJ2-2; D gene ambiguous. V shed 0 bases and J shed 3 bases, with 2 bases lying between them. Germline assignment: CDR1 MRHNA and CDR2 SNTAGT. The CDR3 covers 13 residues. Here the CDR3 reads CASSDSDTGELFF. CDR3 sequence (DNA): TGTGCCAGCAGTGACTCGGACACCGGGGAGCTGTTTTTT.

The table lists this clonotype with many counts. This chain joins TRBV7-6 and TRBJ2-1, with TRBD2 identical over 9 bases. The V segment lost 1 base and the J segment 9 bases; nucleotides outside the gene matches: 7. Germline V CDR1 and CDR2: SGHVS, FNYEAQ. This CDR3 spans 15 amino acids. CDR3 in amino acids: CASSLDGGGVSEQFF. The CDR3 DNA follows: TGTGCCAGCAGCTTAGATGGCGGGGGGGTTAGTGAGCAGTTCTTC.

This clonotype was seen only a few times. The V and J genes are TRBV12-3 or TRBV12-4 and TRBJ2-5; D is possibly TRBD1 (6 bases). CDR3 size: 14 residues. Trimming cost V 4 bases and J 2 bases, with 11 bases left between them. The CDR3 bases are TGTGCCAGCAGTTCTTACAGGGATCAAGAGACCCAGTACTTC. Its protein product is CASSSYRDQETQYF.

This clonotype came up a few times. The gene calls are TRBV5-1 and TRBJ2-1; 8 bases are shared with TRBD1. The ends lost 4 bases at V and 7 bases at J; junction bases unmatched: 7. CDR3 length: 14 amino acids. Germline lookup yields CDR1 SGHRS and CDR2 YFSETQ. CDR3 sequence (DNA): TGCGCCAGCAGCACCGACAGGGGATCGAATGAGCAGTTCTTC. This translates into CASSTDRGSNEQFF. Supplemented by reference TRBV5-1 and TRBJ2-1, the full variable domain reads KAGVTQTPRYLIKTRGQQVTLSCSPISGHRSVSWYQQTPGQGLQFLFEYFSETQRNKGNFPGRFSGRQFSNSRSEMNVSTLELGDSALYLCASSTDRGSNEQFFGPGTRLTVL.

The CDR3 spells CASSLVPAGTGELFF. For the CDR3, the DNA is TGTGCCAGCAGCTTAGTCCCTGCAGGGACCGGGGAGCTGTTTTTT. The genes are TRBV7-2 and TRBJ2-2, with D perhaps matching TRBD1 (5 bases). CDR3 length: 15 residues. Trimming shortened V by 1 base and J by 5 bases, and 11 bases separated the two germline ends. Germline assignment: CDR1 SGHTA and CDR2 FQGNSA. Full variable domain (rest looked up from reference TRBV7-2 and TRBJ2-2): GAGVSQSPSNKVTEKGKDVELRCDPISGHTALYWYRQSLGQGLEFLIYFQGNSAPDKSGLPSDRFSAERTGGSVSTLTIQRTQQEDSAVYLCASSLVPAGTGELFFGEGSRLTVL.

There are a few counts of this clonotype. The chain employs TRBV10-3 and TRBJ2-1; unclear D gene. Trimming shortened V by 7 bases and J by 4 bases, and 11 bases separated the two germline ends. The CDR3 is made up of 13 amino acids. CDR1 and CDR2 from the germline V gene are ENHRY and SYGVKD. The CDR3 region is CAITSSTYNEQFF. CDR3 DNA: TGTGCCATCACCTCCTCGACGTACAATGAGCAGTTCTTC.

This clonotype turned up a few times. The chain uses TRBV15 and TRBJ2-7; D may be TRBD2 (6 bases). Germline assignment: CDR1 LNHNV and CDR2 YYDKDF (reference sequence). V lost 0 bases to trimming and J lost 5 bases, with 11 bases between them. CDR3 size: 14 residues. The CDR3 loop is CATSRERGIHEQYV. The CDR3 DNA sequence: TGTGCCACCAGCAGAGAGCGGGGAATCCACGAGCAGTACGTC.

This clonotype was found a few times. The chain uses TRBV15 and TRBJ2-7; 12 bases agree with TRBD1. CDR3 size: 15 residues. Trimming took 5 bases from V and 2 from J; bases not matched to a gene: 4. The V gene's germline CDR1 is LNHNV and CDR2 YYDKDF (reference sequence). The CDR3 sequence is CATSVGTGGTYEQYF. CDR3 in DNA: TGTGCCACCAGCGTCGGGACAGGGGGCACCTACGAGCAGTACTTC. The entire variable domain, with the rest obtained from reference TRBV15 and TRBJ2-7, is as follows: DAMVIQNPRYQVTQFGKPVTLSCSQTLNHNVMYWYQQKSSQAPKLLFHYYDKDFNNEADTPDNFQSRRPNTSFCFLDIRSPGLGDTAMYLCATSVGTGGTYEQYFGPGTRLTVT.

This clonotype has a count of ten or more. This chain uses TRBV6-5 with TRBJ2-7; TRBD1 aligns across 7 bases. Germline assignment: CDR1 MNHEY and CDR2 SVGAGI. The CDR3 length is 16 residues. V lost 0 bases and J lost 0; bases outside the gene matches: 5. The CDR3 sequence: CASSYSPWDSSYEQYF. DNA for the CDR3: TGTGCCAGCAGTTACTCACCATGGGACAGCTCCTACGAGCAGTACTTC.

There are a few counts of this clonotype. V and J are TRBV12-3 or TRBV12-4 and TRBJ1-2; the D is unclear. The CDR3 consists of 11 residues. Trimming left V 6 bases short and J 4 bases short, with 6 bases between. CDR3 coding DNA: TGTGCCAGCAGGGCCGGCTATGGCTACACCTTC. Residues: CASRAGYGYTF.

This clonotype was detected only a few times. The chain uses TRBV7-6 and TRBJ2-3; D remains ambiguous. Germline-derived CDR1 and CDR2 are SGHVS and FNYEAQ. V was pared by 3 bases and J by 0 bases, with 10 bases between. The length of the CDR3 is 15 residues. In DNA, the CDR3 is TGTGCCAGCAGCTTGGCATACCACAGCACAGATACGCAGTATTTT. It is translated as CASSLAYHSTDTQYF.

The J gene is TRBJ2-1, the V gene TRBV4-1, with D perhaps TRBD1 or TRBD2 (5 bases each). The CDR3 spans 17 residues. Germline V lookup: CDR1 MGHRA, CDR2 YSYEKL. The V gene lost 4 bases and the J gene lost 0 bases, with 16 bases spanning the gap. CDR3 sequence (DNA): TGCGCCAGCAGCCGAGACCTAGGGACGGACTCCTACAATGAGCAGTTCTTC. This sequence encodes CASSRDLGTDSYNEQFF.

V and J are TRBV5-4 and TRBJ2-7, with 13 bases aligning to TRBD2. Germline V gene data show CDR1 as SGHNT and CDR2 as YYREEE (reference sequence). This CDR3 comprises 15 residues. Germline trimming cut 3 bases from V and 4 bases from J; bases unmatched to any gene: 4. In DNA form, the CDR3 reads TGTGCCAGCAGCTCTGGGACTAGCGGGGTTTACGAGCAGTACTTC. It encodes CASSSGTSGVYEQYF.

The rearrangement uses TRBV20-1 and TRBJ2-7; unclear D gene. The length of the CDR3 is 12 residues. The germline CDR1 and CDR2 sequences are DFQATT and SNEGSKA (reference sequence). Trimming shortened V by 4 bases and J by 4 bases, and 11 bases separated the two germline ends. The CDR3 coding sequence is TGCAGTGCTACAGGCCAGCCATACGAGCAGTACGTC. It encodes CSATGQPYEQYV.

This sequence joins TRBV7-2 and TRBJ1-5; TRBD1 might be the D (5 bases). V lost 5 bases and J lost 1, with 15 bases in between. CDR1 SGHTA and CDR2 FQGNSA come from the germline V gene. This CDR3 region has 16 residues. CDR3 protein: CASSGRDLTSNQPQHF. In DNA, the CDR3 is TGTGCCAGCAGCGGGCGGGACCTGACCAGCAATCAGCCCCAGCATTTT.

This clonotype turned up a few times. The rearrangement links TRBV12-3 or TRBV12-4 to TRBJ2-7, with TRBD1 identical over 10 bases. Trimming at V came to 5 bases and at J to 6 bases, leaving 10 bases not matched to a gene. This CDR3 region has 15 residues. This CDR3 is CASSAAGTGEGEQYV. DNA for the CDR3: TGTGCCAGCAGTGCAGCCGGGACAGGGGAGGGCGAGCAGTACGTC.

In its sample, this clonotype was seen a few times. V usage is TRBV27 and J usage is TRBJ1-1; 11 bases line up with TRBD1. The length of the CDR3 is 17 residues. Germline trimming cut 3 bases from V and 0 bases from J; bases unmatched to any gene: 6. Germline V gene data show CDR1 as MNHEY and CDR2 as SMNVEV (reference sequence). The CDR3 spells CASSLIGTGGMNTEAFF. For the CDR3, the DNA is TGTGCCAGCAGTTTGATCGGGACAGGGGGAATGAACACTGAAGCTTTCTTT.

This clonotype was counted ten times or more. The chain uses TRBV29-1 and TRBJ1-2; D is unresolved. The germline CDR1 and CDR2 sequences are SQVTM and ANQGSEA. The CDR3 consists of 12 residues. Trimming left V 0 bases short and J 12 bases short, with 14 bases between. DNA for the CDR3: TGCAGCGTTGAAGATCGGGTCGGGTCGAACACCTTC. This sequence encodes CSVEDRVGSNTF.

This clonotype was recorded a few times. CDR3 coding DNA: TGTGCCAGCTATGACAGGGATTCGCATGGCTACACCTTC. Its translation: CASYDRDSHGYTF. This chain uses TRBV6-6 with TRBJ1-2; 7 bases fit TRBD1. The CDR3 is 13 amino acids. V was pared by 8 bases and J by 6 bases, with 9 bases of the junction left unmatched. Germline V gene sequence: CDR1 MNHNY, CDR2 SVGAGI (reference sequence).

DNA of the CDR3: TGCGCCAGCAGCCAGCGGCAGGGCGGTAGCGGGGAGCTGTTTTTT. This encodes CASSQRQGGSGELFF. This chain connects TRBV4-3 to TRBJ2-2; weak D call: TRBD1 (5 bases). Germline-derived CDR1 and CDR2 are LGHNA and YSLEER. CDR3 length: 15 residues. Trimming removed 3 bases from V and 7 bases from J, with 15 bases in between.

This clonotype was counted at least ten times. This chain links TRBV21-1 with TRBJ2-7; TRBD1 is the table's D call and was not checked against the DNA. TRBV21-1 constitutes a pseudogene. The CDR3 is 15 residues long. The CDR3 region is CASSKFRDIPYEQYV. In DNA, the CDR3 is TGTGCCAGCAGCAAGTTCCGGGACATCCCCTACGAGCAGTACGTC.

This clonotype showed up many times. The rearrangement links TRBV6-5 to TRBJ2-7; TRBD2 agrees at 8 bases. The ends lost 4 bases at V and 5 bases at J; junction bases unmatched: 1. The CDR3 is 12 amino acids. Germline CDR1 and CDR2: MNHEY and SVGAGI. The CDR3 bases are TGTGCCAGCAGTTCGGGAGGGGACGAGCAGTACGTC. Amino acid sequence: CASSSGGDEQYV.

This clonotype was detected many times. V usage is TRBV12-3 or TRBV12-4 and J usage is TRBJ2-7, with D uncertain. This CDR3 region has 13 residues. V was shortened by 2 bases and J by 0 bases, with 5 bases between the two germline ends. CDR3 DNA: TGTGCCAGCAGTTTAACACCCTCCTACGAGCAGTACGTC. It codes for CASSLTPSYEQYV.